A single sample gave rise to the 19 T cell receptor beta chains below, sequenced in a study of shared clonotypes between healthy human individuals. TCRdb's copy holds only in-frame clones and misses some; the assay was immunoSEQ multiplex PCR. The sample contains about 1 million clones, about 75% of which appear only once. What was sequenced was memory CD4+ T cells sorted from blood. Subset defined: CD45RA-negative fraction. These receptors came from a man aged 18 to 29 in good health.

The CDR3 protein is CASSPEGGYNEQFF. The CDR3 DNA reads as TGCGCCAGCAGCCCGGAGGGAGGTTACAATGAGCAGTTCTTC. The chain combines TRBV4-3 with TRBJ2-1, with a tentative D call TRBD2 (6 bases). This CDR3 spans 14 amino acids. Germline V CDR1 and CDR2: LGHNA, YSLEER. Trimming left V 4 bases short and J 4 bases short, with 11 bases between.

The J gene is TRBJ2-5, the V gene TRBV10-3, with TRBD2 matching over 11 bases. The CDR3 extends over 15 amino acids. Germline CDR1 is ENHRY and CDR2 is SYGVKD. With V trimmed by 6 bases and J by 1 base, 4 bases remained unmatched. The CDR3 loop reads CAISPGTSGQETQYF. DNA for the CDR3: TGTGCCATCAGCCCCGGGACTAGCGGCCAAGAGACCCAGTACTTC.

This clone was observed once. V gene TRBV4-2 combines with J gene TRBJ2-3; 7 bases align to TRBD2. The CDR3 covers 15 residues. Germline V lookup: CDR1 LGHNA, CDR2 YNFKEQ. The trim removed 2 bases at V and 2 bases at J, leaving 4 bases unmatched. CDR3 protein: CASSQLAGTTDTQYF. Here the CDR3 DNA reads TGTGCCAGCAGCCAATTAGCGGGTACCACAGATACGCAGTATTTT.

CDR3 nucleotide sequence: TGCGCCAGCAGCTTCGGGACTAGCGGGAGGAAGAACACCGGGGAGCTGTTTTTT. It yields the protein CASSFGTSGRKNTGELFF. V usage is TRBV5-1 and J usage is TRBJ2-2; TRBD2 matches at 15 bases. The germline V gene has CDR1 SGHRS and CDR2 YFSETQ. J was trimmed by 1 base and V by 2 bases; bases with no gene match: 3. CDR3 size: 18 residues.

The chain employs TRBV2 and TRBJ1-4; 7 bases line up with TRBD1. The V gene's germline CDR1 is SNHLY and CDR2 FYNNEI. Trimming removed 7 bases from V and 8 bases from J; junction bases left unmatched: 10. There are 14 residues in the CDR3. CDR3 in amino acids: CASKRGGEGEKLFF. CDR3 in DNA: TGTGCCAGCAAAAGAGGGGGCGAGGGAGAAAAACTGTTTTTT.

The V and J genes are TRBV18 and TRBJ2-5; D is perhaps TRBD1 (7 bases). The germline gives CDR1 KGHSH, CDR2 LQKENI. The CDR3 runs 15 residues. Trimming took 1 base from V and 4 from J, leaving 13 bases between them. The CDR3 here is CASSPRRGRGETQYF. CDR3 sequence (DNA): TGTGCCAGCTCACCACGGAGGGGGCGCGGAGAGACCCAGTACTTC.

The chain joins TRBV21-1 to TRBJ2-5; the table calls TRBD2, which could not be checked here. TRBV21-1 counts as a pseudogene. The CDR3 sequence is 13 residues long. The DNA for the CDR3 is TGTGCCAGCAGGAGGTCAGACCAAGAGACCCAGTACTTC. As protein: CASRRSDQETQYF.

The chain combines TRBV30 with TRBJ1-1; TRBD1 agrees at 9 bases. Germline V CDR1 and CDR2: GTSNPN, SVGIG (reference sequence). This CDR3 is 14 amino acids long. With V trimmed by 1 base and J by 10 bases, 10 bases remained unmatched. In nucleotides, the CDR3 is TGTGCCTGGAGTGGAGGGACAGGGTCCGCAGGAGCTTTCTTT. Protein: CAWSGGTGSAGAFF.

The rearrangement links TRBV30 to TRBJ2-7; the D gene is possibly TRBD2 (5 bases). There are 12 residues in the CDR3. Germline-derived CDR1 and CDR2 are GTSNPN and SVGIG (reference sequence). The V end lost 0 bases, the J end lost 10 bases, and 13 bases lay between the germline ends. CDR3 in amino acids: CAWSVLSGDQYF. DNA for the CDR3: TGTGCCTGGAGTGTACTTTCCGGGGATCAGTACTTC.

This rearrangement joins TRBV7-2 to TRBJ2-2; D ambiguous. V lost 4 bases, J lost 6 bases, and 12 bases lay in between. The CDR3 has 14 residues. The germline gives CDR1 SGHTA, CDR2 FQGNSA. The CDR3: CASSSNLVAGELFF. DNA for the CDR3: TGTGCCAGCAGCTCGAACCTAGTTGCCGGGGAGCTGTTTTTT.

In its sample, this clone was seen once. J is TRBJ2-3 and V is TRBV5-1, with D maybe TRBD1 (5 bases). Trimming shortened V by 0 bases and J by 4 bases, and 12 bases separated the two germline ends. CDR1 SGHRS and CDR2 YFSETQ come from the germline V gene. CDR3 length: 15 amino acids. The CDR3 protein is CASSLGQGRADTQYF. The CDR3 bases are TGCGCCAGCAGCTTGGGCCAGGGTCGTGCAGATACGCAGTATTTT.

This clone has only one observation. The V call is TRBV5-6, the J call TRBJ2-7; 10 bases agree with TRBD1. The V gene end was trimmed by 4 bases and the J gene end by 4 bases; junction bases not matched to a gene: 5. The germline gives CDR1 SGHDT, CDR2 YYEEEE. There are 14 residues in the CDR3. CDR3 protein: CASSEGQGKYEQYF. In DNA form, the CDR3 reads TGTGCCAGCAGCGAGGGACAGGGGAAATACGAGCAGTACTTC.

The gene calls are TRBV10-3 and TRBJ1-3; tentatively, D is TRBD1 (5 bases). This CDR3 spans 14 amino acids. The germline V gene has CDR1 ENHRY and CDR2 SYGVKD. Trimming removed 4 bases from V and 4 bases from J, with 11 bases in between. The CDR3 DNA reads TGTGCCATCAGTGGACACTGGGACGGAAACACCATATATTTT. This translates into CAISGHWDGNTIYF.

This clone has a count of ten or more. This sequence joins TRBV2 and TRBJ2-1; maybe TRBD2 (5 bases). In germline, CDR1 is SNHLY, CDR2 FYNNEI. V was clipped by 8 bases and J by 0 bases, with 17 bases between them. The CDR3 loop spans 16 amino acids. CDR3 nucleotides: TGTGCCAGCTCTTTCTCCCAAGCGGCCTCCTACAATGAGCAGTTCTTC. It translates to CASSFSQAASYNEQFF.

The chain links TRBV28 to TRBJ2-1; D is undetermined. This CDR3 spans 12 amino acids. Trimming stripped 4 bases from V and 10 bases from J, with 11 bases between. Germline CDR1 MDHEN, CDR2 SYDVKM. The CDR3 DNA reads TGTGCCAGCAGTTCCTACAGAATCGAGCAGTTCTTC. Translating gives CASSSYRIEQFF.

This chain uses TRBV5-4 with TRBJ2-7, with D tentatively TRBD2 (5 bases). V lost 2 bases to trimming and J lost 5 bases, with 14 bases between them. Germline V gene data show CDR1 as SGHNT and CDR2 as YYREEE (reference sequence). The CDR3 is 14 amino acids. The CDR3, as DNA: TGTGCCAGCAGCTTCGCCCGGGAAGAGAACGAGCAGTACTTC. It translates to CASSFAREENEQYF.

As for this clone: The identical CDR3 is also encoded by other nucleotide sequences in the sample. J is TRBJ2-3 and V is TRBV9; D might be TRBD2 (6 bases). The CDR3 is 13 amino acids. Trimming left V 4 bases short and J 2 bases short, with 8 bases between. Germline V lookup: CDR1 SGDLS, CDR2 YYNGEE. For the CDR3, the DNA is TGTGCCAGCAGCCGCGGGAACACAGATACGCAGTATTTT. It is translated as CASSRGNTDTQYF.

This clone was seen only a few times. This likely came from a read error, as a far larger clone is one base away. Other DNA sequences in this specimen translate into the identical CDR3. The chain employs TRBV2 and TRBJ1-2, with a weak D call TRBD1 (6 bases). Trimming took off 6 bases at V and 1 base at J, with 9 bases between the two ends. Germline V gene data show CDR1 as SNHLY and CDR2 as FYNNEI. This CDR3 comprises 13 residues. The CDR3 DNA reads TGTGCCAGCAGCCTACAGGGTAACTATGGCTACACCTTC. It codes for CASSLQGNYGYTF. Filled out from reference TRBV2 and TRBJ1-2, the complete variable domain reads EPEVTQTPSHQVTQMGQEVILRCVPISNHLYFYWYRQILGQKVEFLVSFYNNEISEKSEIFDDQFSVERPDGSNFTLKIRSTKLEDSAMYFCASSLQGNYGYTFGSGTRLTVV.

The chain has TRBV5-1 and TRBJ1-1; D unclear. V lost 2 bases and J 5 bases, leaving 10 bases between the germline ends. CDR1 SGHRS and CDR2 YFSETQ come from the germline V gene. The length of the CDR3 is 13 residues. The CDR3 nucleotides are TGCGCCAGCAGCTTATGGTTATTGACTGAAGCTTTCTTT. It encodes CASSLWLLTEAFF.